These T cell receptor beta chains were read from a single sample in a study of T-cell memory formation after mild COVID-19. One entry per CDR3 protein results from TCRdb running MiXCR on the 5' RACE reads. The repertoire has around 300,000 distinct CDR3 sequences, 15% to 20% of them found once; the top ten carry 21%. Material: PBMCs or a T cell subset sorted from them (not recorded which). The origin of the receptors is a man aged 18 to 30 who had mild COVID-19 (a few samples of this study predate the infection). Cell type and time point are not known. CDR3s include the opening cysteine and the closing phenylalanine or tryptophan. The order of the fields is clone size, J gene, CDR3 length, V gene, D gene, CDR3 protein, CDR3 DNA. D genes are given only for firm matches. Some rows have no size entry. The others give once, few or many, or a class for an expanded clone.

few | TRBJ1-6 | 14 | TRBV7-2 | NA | CASSPQGLSSPLHF | TGTGCCAGCAGCCCCCAGGGGCTCTCTTCACCCCTCCACTTT
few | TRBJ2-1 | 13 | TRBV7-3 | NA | CASSWDLYNEQFF | TGTGCCAGCAGCTGGGATCTTTACAATGAGCAGTTCTTC
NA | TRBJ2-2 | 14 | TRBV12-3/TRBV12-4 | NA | CASSFGLNTGELIF | TGTGCCAGCAGTTTCGGCTTAAACACCGGGGAGCTGATTTTT
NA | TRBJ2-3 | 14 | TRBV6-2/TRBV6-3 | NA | CASSIQGIPDTQYF | TGTGCCAGCAGTATACAGGGTATCCCAGATACGCAGTATTTT
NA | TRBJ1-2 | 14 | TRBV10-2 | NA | CASSRVRSDYGYTF | TGCGCCAGCAGCCGCGTGAGGTCCGACTATGGCTACACCTTC
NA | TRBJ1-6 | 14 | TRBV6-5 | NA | CASSRYAPSSPLHF | TGTGCCAGCAGCCGCTATGCCCCCTCTTCACCCCTCCACTTT
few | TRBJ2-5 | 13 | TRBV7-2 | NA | CASSFNRAETQYF | TGTGCCAGCAGCTTCAACAGGGCTGAGACCCAGTACTTC
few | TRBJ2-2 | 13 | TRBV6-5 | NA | CASKGGATGELFF | TGTGCCAGCAAGGGGGGGGCCACCGGGGAGCTGTTTTTT
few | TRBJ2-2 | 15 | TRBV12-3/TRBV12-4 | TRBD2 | CASSFLSSGTGELFF | TGTGCCAGCAGTTTTCTGTCTAGCGGTACCGGGGAGCTGTTTTTT
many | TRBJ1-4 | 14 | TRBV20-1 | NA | CSARGTILGEKLFF | TGCAGTGCTAGAGGGACCATCCTCGGTGAAAAACTGTTTTTT
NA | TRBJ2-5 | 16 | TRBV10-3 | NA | CAISGSPGQSEETQYF | TGTGCCATCAGTGGCTCGCCGGGACAAAGTGAAGAGACCCAGTACTTC
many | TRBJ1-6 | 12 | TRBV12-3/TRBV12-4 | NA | CASSFIHSPLHF | TGTGCCAGCAGTTTTATCCATTCACCCCTCCACTTT
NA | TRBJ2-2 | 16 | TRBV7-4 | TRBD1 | CASSSRQGANTGELFF | TGTGCCAGCAGCTCCCGACAGGGGGCTAACACCGGGGAGCTGTTTTTT
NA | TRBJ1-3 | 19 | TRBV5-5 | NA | CASSTSSRFGGISGNTIYF | TGTGCCAGCAGCACCTCCAGCAGGTTCGGGGGAATCTCTGGAAACACCATATATTTT
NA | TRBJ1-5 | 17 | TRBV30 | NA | CAWSGRTVPYSNQPQHF | TGTGCCTGGAGTGGACGCACGGTACCCTATAGCAATCAGCCCCAGCATTTT
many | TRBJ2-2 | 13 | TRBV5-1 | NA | CASSGGNTGELFF | TGTGCCAGCAGCGGAGGGAACACCGGGGAGCTGTTTTTT
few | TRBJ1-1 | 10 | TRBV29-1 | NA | CSIMNTEAFF | TGCAGCATCATGAACACTGAAGCTTTCTTT
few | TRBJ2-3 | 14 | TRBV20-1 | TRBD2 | CSAYGLAEADTQYF | TGCAGTGCTTATGGACTAGCGGAGGCCGATACGCAGTATTTT
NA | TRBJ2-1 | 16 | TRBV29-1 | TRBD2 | CSVEGRASGAYNEQFF | TGCAGCGTTGAAGGAAGGGCTAGCGGGGCATACAATGAGCAGTTCTTC
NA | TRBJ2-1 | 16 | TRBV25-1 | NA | CASEGLGDTSYNEQFF | TGTGCCAGCGAAGGATTGGGGGACACCTCCTACAATGAGCAGTTCTTC
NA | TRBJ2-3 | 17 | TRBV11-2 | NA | CASDTTRGGRPTDTQYF | TGTGCCAGCGATACTACAAGGGGGGGGCGACCCACAGATACGCAGTATTTT
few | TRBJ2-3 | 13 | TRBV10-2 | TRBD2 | CASRLAGKDTQYF | TGCGCCAGCAGGTTAGCGGGGAAAGATACGCAGTATTTT
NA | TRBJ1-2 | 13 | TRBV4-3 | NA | CASSHPGRYGYTF | TGCGCCAGCAGCCACCCCGGACGCTATGGCTACACCTTC
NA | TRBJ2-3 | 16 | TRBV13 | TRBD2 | CASSFVRGGLGDTQYF | TGTGCCAGCAGCTTCGTGCGGGGGGGCCTTGGAGATACGCAGTATTTT
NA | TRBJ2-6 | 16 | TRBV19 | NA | CASTTHATCGANVLTF | TGTGCCAGTACCACCCACGCTACTTGTGGGGCCAACGTCCTGACTTTC
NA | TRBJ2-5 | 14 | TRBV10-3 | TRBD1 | CATSLNRGWETQYF | TGTGCCACCTCTCTCAACAGGGGATGGGAGACCCAGTACTTC
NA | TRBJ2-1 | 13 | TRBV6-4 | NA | CASSDDRRGEQFF | TGTGCCAGCAGTGACGACCGGCGCGGTGAGCAGTTCTTC
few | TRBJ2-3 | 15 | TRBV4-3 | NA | CASSQDFGLANTQYF | TGCGCCAGCAGCCAAGATTTCGGGCTAGCAAATACGCAGTATTTT
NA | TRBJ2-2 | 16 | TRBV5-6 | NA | CASSLDAGSRTGELFF | TGTGCCAGCAGCTTGGACGCGGGCTCTAGGACCGGGGAGCTGTTTTTT
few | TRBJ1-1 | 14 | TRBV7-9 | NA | CASSLVPLNTEAFF | TGTGCCAGCAGCTTAGTGCCTTTGAACACTGAAGCTTTCTTT
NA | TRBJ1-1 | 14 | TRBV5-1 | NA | CASSKGPPGFEAFF | TGCGCCAGCAGCAAGGGACCCCCGGGTTTTGAAGCTTTCTTT
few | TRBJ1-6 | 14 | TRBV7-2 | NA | CASSLEGFGSPLHF | TGTGCCAGCAGCTTAGAAGGGTTCGGTTCACCCCTCCACTTT
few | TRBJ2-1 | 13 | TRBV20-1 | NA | CSAGSGGYNEQFF | TGCAGTGCAGGCAGCGGCGGATACAATGAGCAGTTCTTC
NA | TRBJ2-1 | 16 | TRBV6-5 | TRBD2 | CASSSRLAVRGDEQFF | TGTGCCAGCAGTTCTAGACTAGCGGTGAGGGGCGATGAGCAGTTCTTC
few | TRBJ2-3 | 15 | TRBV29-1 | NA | CSVEVEGLWTDTQYF | TGCAGCGTTGAAGTTGAGGGGCTGTGGACAGATACGCAGTATTTT
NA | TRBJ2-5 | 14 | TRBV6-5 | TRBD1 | CASSRTGGFETQYF | TGTGCCAGCAGTAGGACAGGGGGCTTTGAGACCCAGTACTTC
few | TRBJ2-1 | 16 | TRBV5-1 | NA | CASSSGTLNSYNEQFF | TGCGCCAGCAGCTCTGGGACCCTCAACTCCTACAATGAGCAGTTCTTC
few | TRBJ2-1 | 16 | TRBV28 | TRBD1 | CASSQMTGFIGNEQFF | TGTGCCAGCAGTCAGATGACAGGGTTTATCGGCAATGAGCAGTTCTTC
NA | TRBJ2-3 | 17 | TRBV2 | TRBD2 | CASSPVAGGTSTDTQYF | TGTGCCAGCAGCCCGGTAGCGGGGGGTACTAGCACAGATACGCAGTATTTT
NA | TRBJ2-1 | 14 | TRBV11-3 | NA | CASSDTGSYNEQFF | TGTGCCAGCAGCGACACGGGCTCCTACAATGAGCAGTTCTTC
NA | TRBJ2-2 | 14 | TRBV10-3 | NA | CAISVNQGTGELFF | TGTGCCATCAGTGTAAACCAGGGGACCGGGGAGCTGTTTTTT
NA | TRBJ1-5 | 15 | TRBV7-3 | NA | CASSLGGEGNQPQHF | TGTGCCAGCAGCTTGGGCGGGGAGGGCAATCAGCCCCAGCATTTT
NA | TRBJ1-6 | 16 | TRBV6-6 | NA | CASSYAAGNRNSPLHF | TGTGCCAGCAGTTACGCGGCTGGTAACAGGAATTCACCCCTCCACTTT
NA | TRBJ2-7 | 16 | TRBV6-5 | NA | CASSYQPAGGLGEQYF | TGTGCCAGCAGTTACCAACCCGCCGGAGGTCTGGGTGAGCAGTACTTC
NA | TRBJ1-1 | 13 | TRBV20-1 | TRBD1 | CSATGGRDTEAFF | TGCAGTGCTACAGGGGGCAGGGACACTGAAGCTTTCTTT
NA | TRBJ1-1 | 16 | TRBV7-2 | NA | CASSLGWDPSATEAFF | TGTGCCAGCAGCTTAGGGTGGGACCCATCAGCGACTGAAGCTTTCTTT
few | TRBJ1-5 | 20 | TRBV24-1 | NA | CATRMTLKGFGACSNQPQHF | TGTGCCACCAGGATGACTTTGAAAGGTTTCGGGGCGTGTAGCAATCAGCCCCAGCATTTT
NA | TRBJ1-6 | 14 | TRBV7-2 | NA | CASSPVGRGSPLHF | TGTGCCAGCAGCCCGGTAGGACGTGGATCACCCCTCCACTTT
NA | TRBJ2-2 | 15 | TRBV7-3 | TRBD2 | CASKLSGGNTGELFF | TGTGCCAGCAAGTTAAGCGGGGGGAACACCGGGGAGCTGTTTTTT
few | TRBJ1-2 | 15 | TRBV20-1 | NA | CSARDRGAVSYGYTF | TGCAGTGCTAGAGATCGGGGGGCAGTTAGCTATGGCTACACCTTC
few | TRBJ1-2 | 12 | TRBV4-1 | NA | CASSQGFYGYTF | TGCGCCAGCAGCCAGGGGTTCTATGGCTACACCTTC
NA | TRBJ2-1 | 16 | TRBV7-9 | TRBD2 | CASSLLAGEGRNKQFF | TGTGCCAGCAGCCTATTAGCGGGGGAAGGGAGGAACAAGCAGTTCTTC
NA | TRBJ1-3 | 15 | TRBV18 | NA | CASTVTSLSGNTIYF | TGTGCCAGCACCGTCACGTCTCTCTCTGGAAACACCATATATTTT
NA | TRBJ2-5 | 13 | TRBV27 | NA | CASSLLGPETQYF | TGTGCCAGCAGTTTATTGGGGCCAGAGACCCAGTACTTC